The 8 T cell receptor beta chains presented below share a single source sample, sequenced in a study of blood T cells in healthy people across ages. With a J-beta primer mix and a sample-barcoded 5' primer, a second PCR ran about 6 to 11 cycles. TCRdb passed the 5' RACE reads through MiXCR, listing each CDR3 protein once. The table records 800,000 to 900,000 distinct CDR3 sequences, roughly 60% of them present only once. Sequencing used blood. The receptors shown here come from a man between 25 and 39 years old in good health.

The gene calls are TRBV29-1 and TRBJ1-1, with 11 nucleotides matching TRBD1. This CDR3 is built from 14 residues. V was pared by 7 bases and J by 3 bases, with 7 bases of the junction left unmatched. Germline CDR1 and CDR2: SQVTM and ANQGSEA. DNA for the CDR3: TGCAGCGGTGGACAGGGGGCAAGGGACACTGAAGCTTTCTTT. Translating gives CSGGQGARDTEAFF. The whole variable domain, filled in from reference TRBV29-1 and TRBJ1-1, reads SAVISQKPSRDICQRGTSLTIQCQVDSQVTMMFWYRQQPGQSLTLIATANQGSEATYESGFVIDKFPISRPNLTFSTLTVSNMSPEDSSIYLCSGGQGARDTEAFFGQGTRLTVV.

The chain couples TRBV10-3 to TRBJ2-1; 8 bases agree with TRBD1. The J call may be in error: the DNA end matches TRBJ2-7 better. The CDR3 contains 13 residues. Germline V gives CDR1 ENHRY, CDR2 SYGVKD. The CDR3 sequence is CAISDGQGGEQYF. CDR3 bases: TGTGCCATCAGTGATGGACAGGGAGGCGAGCAGTACTTC.

This clonotype was counted between two and nine times. V usage is TRBV10-3 and J usage is TRBJ2-5; 8 bases line up with TRBD1. Trimming took 6 bases from V and 2 from J; bases not matched to a gene: 5. CDR3 size: 14 residues. Germline-derived CDR1 and CDR2 are ENHRY and SYGVKD. The CDR3 region has the DNA TGTGCCATCAGCCCGGGACAGGAACAAGAGACCCAGTACTTC. It translates to CAISPGQEQETQYF.

V and J are TRBV7-2 and TRBJ2-1; D could derive from TRBD1 or TRBD2 (6 bases each). Per the germline V gene, CDR1 is SGHTA and CDR2 is FQGNSA. V shed 3 bases and J shed 8 bases, with 17 bases lying between them. The CDR3 extends over 15 amino acids. DNA of the CDR3: TGTGCCAGCAGCTTCAGTATAGGGGGGCCGGATGAGCAGTTCTTC. This sequence encodes CASSFSIGGPDEQFF.

The chain couples TRBV30 to TRBJ1-5; D might be TRBD1 (5 bases). Per germline, CDR1 GTSNPN and CDR2 SVGIG (reference sequence). V lost 3 bases to trimming and J lost 3 bases, with 15 bases between them. The length of the CDR3 is 15 residues. This CDR3 is CAWSYGTGDNQPQHF. In nucleotides, the CDR3 is TGTGCCTGGAGCTACGGGACGGGTGACAATCAGCCCCAGCATTTT.

This clonotype was seen a handful of times. V is TRBV12-3 or TRBV12-4 and J is TRBJ2-7; 8 nucleotides align to TRBD1. The CDR3 loop spans 15 amino acids. Trimming removed 6 bases from V and 1 base from J; junction bases left unmatched: 8. CDR3 sequence (DNA): TGTGCCAGCAGGACCGGGACAGGAACATCCTACGAGCAGTACTTC. Encoded protein: CASRTGTGTSYEQYF.

V is TRBV15 and J is TRBJ1-2; 7 positions agree with TRBD1. The CDR3 contains 13 residues. Germline CDR1 LNHNV, CDR2 YYDKDF (reference sequence). V dropped 5 bases and J dropped 9; count of bases not matched to a gene: 9. Here the CDR3 reads CATSGTAARSYTF. The CDR3 DNA reads as TGTGCCACCAGCGGGACAGCCGCCCGGAGCTACACCTTC.

The rearrangement uses TRBV7-2 and TRBJ2-1, with D possibly TRBD1 on 6 matching bases. The V gene's germline CDR1 is SGHTA and CDR2 FQGNSA. The V and J ends lost 3 bases and 7 bases respectively, with 13 bases between them. CDR3 length: 14 amino acids. The CDR3 reads CASSFRGGTNEQFF. The CDR3 region has the DNA TGTGCCAGCAGCTTTCGAGGGGGAACTAATGAGCAGTTCTTC.